Following are 11 T cell receptor beta chains from one sample sequenced in a study of T cell responses to AZD1222 COVID-19 vaccine. Assay used: immunoSEQ multiplex PCR; TCRdb lists only in-frame clones, some missing. This table has 150,000 or so clones, roughly 91% appearing once. The specimen was peripheral blood, collected on day 0 of AZD1222 vaccination. The receptors stem from an adult in good health.

This clone was observed a single time. V usage is TRBV19 and J usage is TRBJ1-2; D gene uncertain. The germline V gene has CDR1 LNHDA and CDR2 SQIVND (reference sequence). The CDR3 loop spans 18 amino acids. Trimming removed 2 bases from V and 0 bases from J, with 19 bases in between. The CDR3 is CASSISAYGIMPNYGYTF. The CDR3 DNA reads as TGTGCCAGTAGTATATCCGCGTATGGGATAATGCCTAACTATGGCTACACCTTC.

The rearrangement joins TRBV7-3 to TRBJ1-1, with D uncertain. The CDR3 contains 13 residues. Germline-derived CDR1 and CDR2 are SGHTA and FQGTGA. V was shortened by 4 bases and J by 1 base, with 7 bases between the two germline ends. This CDR3 reads CASSSRQNTEAFF. The CDR3 DNA sequence: TGTGCCAGCAGCTCCCGACAGAACACTGAAGCTTTCTTT. Based on the CDR3 plus reference TRBV7-3 and TRBJ1-1, the full variable domain is GAGVSQTPSNKVTEKGKYVELRCDPISGHTALYWYRQSLGQGPEFLIYFQGTGAADDSGLPNDRFFAVRPEGSVSTLKIQRTERGDSAVYLCASSSRQNTEAFFGQGTRLTVV.

This chain connects TRBV6-7 to TRBJ1-5, with a tentative D call TRBD1 (6 bases). TRBV6-7 is placed among ORFs of uncertain function. There are 15 residues in the CDR3. Trimming left V 2 bases short and J 1 base short, with 9 bases between. CDR3 protein: CASSYGQGSNQPQHF. The CDR3, as DNA: TGTGCCAGCAGTTACGGGCAGGGGAGCAATCAGCCCCAGCATTTT.

V and J are TRBV5-1 and TRBJ2-7, with TRBD2 matching 8 bases. Germline-derived CDR1 and CDR2 are SGHRS and YFSETQ. Unmatched junction bases numbered 15, after V lost 2 bases and J lost 2 bases. The CDR3 totals 18 residues. CDR3 in amino acids: CASSFTHPSAGGTYEQYF. CDR3 nucleotide sequence: TGCGCCAGCAGCTTTACCCACCCATCGGCGGGAGGTACCTACGAGCAGTACTTC.

The V gene is TRBV28, the J gene TRBJ1-1, with 7 bases lining up with TRBD1. J was trimmed by 4 bases and V by 7 bases; bases with no gene match: 9. This CDR3 spans 14 amino acids. Germline CDR1 MDHEN, CDR2 SYDVKM. DNA for the CDR3: TGTGCCAGCACCCTGACAGGGTTTGTCACTGAAGCTTTCTTT. It yields the protein CASTLTGFVTEAFF.

The chain employs TRBV30 and TRBJ2-1; perhaps D is TRBD1 or TRBD2 (5 bases each). V dropped 8 bases and J dropped 3 bases, with 14 bases sitting between them. CDR1 and CDR2 (germline): GTSNPN, SVGIG (reference sequence). The CDR3 spans 13 residues. In nucleotides, the CDR3 is TGTGCCACTCCTGCAGGGAGCTACAATGAGCAGTTCTTC. This gives the protein CATPAGSYNEQFF.

This chain links TRBV6-6 with TRBJ2-1; 10 nucleotides align to TRBD2. Germline V gene data show CDR1 as MNHNY and CDR2 as SVGAGI (reference sequence). The CDR3 consists of 17 residues. V trimming: 5 bases; J trimming: 6 bases; junction bases outside the gene matches: 13. The CDR3 is CASSLAGVPKVSNEQFF. CDR3 nucleotide sequence: TGTGCCAGCAGTCTAGCGGGAGTCCCCAAGGTCTCCAATGAGCAGTTCTTC.

The V call is TRBV24-1, the J call TRBJ2-1, with 8 bases identical to TRBD1. This CDR3 comprises 16 residues. Trimming at V came to 1 base and at J to 6 bases, leaving 7 bases not matched to a gene. Germline V lookup: CDR1 KGHDR, CDR2 SFDVKD. CDR3 DNA sequence: TGTGCCACCAGTGATTTTGCAGGGGGCGAAGGCAATGAGCAGTTCTTC. It is translated as CATSDFAGGEGNEQFF.

The rearrangement uses TRBV7-3 and TRBJ1-1; 8 positions match TRBD1. CDR1 is SGHTA and CDR2 is FQGTGA in the germline V gene. The CDR3 spans 15 residues. V was pared by 5 bases and J by 0 bases, with 5 bases of the junction left unmatched. The CDR3 DNA sequence: TGTGCCAGCAGCCCCAAGACAGGGGTGAACACTGAAGCTTTCTTT. The encoded protein is CASSPKTGVNTEAFF. Full variable domain (remainder filled in from reference TRBV7-3 and TRBJ1-1): GAGVSQTPSNKVTEKGKYVELRCDPISGHTALYWYRQSLGQGPEFLIYFQGTGAADDSGLPNDRFFAVRPEGSVSTLKIQRTERGDSAVYLCASSPKTGVNTEAFFGQGTRLTVV.

The chain has TRBV18 and TRBJ1-2; 8 positions match TRBD1. The CDR3 sequence is 15 residues long. V lost 6 bases, J lost 2 bases, and 8 bases stayed unmatched. Germline lookup yields CDR1 KGHSH and CDR2 LQKENI. In DNA, the CDR3 is TGTGCCAGCTCCTCAAGAGGACAGGGAAACTATGGCTACACCTTC. It specifies CASSSRGQGNYGYTF.

The V gene is TRBV24-1, the J gene TRBJ1-2, with D possibly TRBD1 on 5 matching bases. Between the trimmed V and J ends, which lost 8 bases and 7 bases, there was a span of 22 bases. The CDR3 consists of 15 residues. Germline CDR1 KGHDR, CDR2 SFDVKD. The CDR3 region is CATILGSGAQGGYTF. CDR3 coding DNA: TGTGCCACCATCCTGGGATCCGGGGCGCAAGGTGGCTACACCTTC.